A single sample gave rise to the 10 T cell receptor beta chains below, sequenced in a study of blood T cell repertoires in COVID-19. Using immunoSEQ multiplex PCR, the repertoire was profiled, and TCRdb retains in-frame clones only, with some absent. The sample contains about 210,000 clones, 80% of which appear only once. Sequenced sample: peripheral blood. The receptors come from a human donor in a cohort sampled during active COVID-19.

The chain joins TRBV9 to TRBJ1-3; 8 bases fit TRBD1. The CDR3 covers 16 residues. CDR1 is SGDLS, CDR2 YYNGEE, per germline. V was clipped by 0 bases and J by 2 bases; unmatched bases: 4. The CDR3 sequence is CASSVDQGATGNTIYF. CDR3 DNA sequence: TGTGCCAGCAGCGTAGATCAGGGGGCGACTGGAAACACCATATATTTT.

The gene calls are TRBV5-1 and TRBJ2-3; 8 nucleotides line up with TRBD2. Germline V lookup: CDR1 SGHRS, CDR2 YFSETQ. The CDR3 is 18 amino acids. After removal of 0 bases from V and 0 bases from J, the junction contained 9 bases not matched to a gene. The CDR3 is CASSLGLAGLTSTDTQYF. In DNA, the CDR3 is TGCGCCAGCAGCTTGGGGCTAGCGGGCCTTACTAGCACAGATACGCAGTATTTT.

V is TRBV16 and J is TRBJ1-5; D might be TRBD1 (6 bases). This CDR3 contains 16 residues. The V and J ends lost 4 bases and 5 bases respectively, with 18 bases between them. Germline assignment: CDR1 KGHSY and CDR2 FQNENV. For the CDR3, the DNA is TGTGCCAGCAGCCGATTCTTTGGGGGGGCAGATCAGCCCCAGCATTTT. Residues: CASSRFFGGADQPQHF.

In this sample, this clone turned up once. This sequence joins TRBV28 and TRBJ2-5; weak D call: TRBD2 (5 bases). Trimming shortened V by 5 bases and J by 5 bases, and 18 bases separated the two germline ends. This CDR3 contains 15 residues. CDR1 is MDHEN and CDR2 is SYDVKM in the germline V gene. CDR3 DNA sequence: TGTGCCAGCAGTGCAAGGATGGAGGCCGGCGAGACCCAGTACTTC. This encodes CASSARMEAGETQYF.

The chain is built from TRBV9 and TRBJ2-7; a weak D match, TRBD2 (5 bases). The CDR3 is 14 residues long. The germline CDR1 and CDR2 sequences are SGDLS and YYNGEE. V gave up 0 bases and J gave up 1 base, with 8 bases separating them. The CDR3 loop reads CASSVGKRSYEQYF. The DNA for the CDR3 is TGTGCCAGCAGCGTAGGTAAGCGGTCCTACGAGCAGTACTTC.

J is TRBJ2-1 and V is TRBV5-1; D uncertain. The ends were cut back, 3 bases at V and 0 bases at J, with 13 bases in the middle. Germline CDR1 SGHRS, CDR2 YFSETQ. The CDR3 totals 16 residues. The CDR3 spells CASSSVGGYSYNEQFF. The CDR3, as DNA: TGCGCCAGCAGCTCGGTCGGCGGATACTCCTACAATGAGCAGTTCTTC. Filled out from reference TRBV5-1 and TRBJ2-1, the complete variable domain reads KAGVTQTPRYLIKTRGQQVTLSCSPISGHRSVSWYQQTPGQGLQFLFEYFSETQRNKGNFPGRFSGRQFSNSRSEMNVSTLELGDSALYLCASSSVGGYSYNEQFFGPGTRLTVL.

This clone was recorded only once. This chain joins TRBV5-1 and TRBJ1-1, with D possibly being TRBD1 (6 bases). The CDR3 runs 16 residues. Trimming pared 0 bases from V and 4 bases from J, leaving 16 bases between. The germline CDR1 and CDR2 sequences are SGHRS and YFSETQ. This chain's CDR3 is CASSLEGTLTSTEAFF. The CDR3, as DNA: TGCGCCAGCAGCTTGGAAGGGACATTGACATCCACTGAAGCTTTCTTT.

This sequence joins TRBV5-8 and TRBJ2-5; TRBD1 is a possible D gene (5 bases). Germline V CDR1 and CDR2: SGHTS, YDEGEE. The CDR3 is made up of 14 amino acids. The germline V and J ends were trimmed by 1 base and 2 bases, with 9 bases remaining between them. CDR3 bases: TGTGCCAGCAGCTTGCGACAGCAGCAAGAGACCCAGTACTTC. It codes for CASSLRQQQETQYF.

The chain joins TRBV12-3 or TRBV12-4 to TRBJ2-7, with D perhaps matching TRBD2 (6 bases). V lost 0 bases to trimming and J lost 5 bases, with 8 bases between them. The CDR3 is 13 amino acids. Here the CDR3 reads CASSLAEGNEQYF. The CDR3, as DNA: TGTGCCAGCAGTTTAGCGGAGGGAAACGAGCAGTACTTC.

CDR3 region: CASSVTSGRGNEQFF. In DNA, the CDR3 is TGCGCCAGCAGCGTTACTAGCGGGAGGGGGAATGAGCAGTTCTTC. The chain links TRBV5-1 to TRBJ2-1; 13 nucleotides align to TRBD2. V lost 4 bases to trimming and J lost 7 bases; unmatched junction nucleotides: 5. Per germline, CDR1 SGHRS and CDR2 YFSETQ. The CDR3 runs 15 residues.